The next 16 T cell receptor beta chains were all read from a single sample in a study of shared clonotypes between healthy human individuals. TCRdb keeps only in-frame clones here, not all; method: immunoSEQ multiplex PCR. The table records roughly 2.4 million clones, 95% of them present only once. The sequenced sample consisted of naive CD4+ T cells sorted from blood. Subset here: CD45RA+ positively selected. Receptors were obtained from a young man in good health.

The chain carries TRBV7-6 and TRBJ2-3, with 12 bases fitting TRBD1. This CDR3 region has 16 residues. Germline trimming cut 5 bases from V and 5 bases from J; bases unmatched to any gene: 8. Germline values: CDR1 SGHVS, CDR2 FNYEAQ. The DNA for the CDR3 is TGTGCCAGCAGCCGCCGGGACAGGGGGCAGGGAGATACGCAGTATTTT. This encodes CASSRRDRGQGDTQYF. Together with reference TRBV7-6 and TRBJ2-3, the CDR3 gives the full variable domain: GAGVSQSPRYKVTKRGQDVALRCDPISGHVSLYWYRQALGQGPEFLTYFNYEAQQDKSGLPNDRFSAERPEGSISTLTIQRTEQRDSAMYRCASSRRDRGQGDTQYFGPGTRLTVL.

This rearrangement joins TRBV7-2 to TRBJ2-7; no clear D gene. This CDR3 has 13 amino acids. Germline V gene data show CDR1 as SGHTA and CDR2 as FQGNSA. Trimming took 5 bases from V and 4 from J, leaving 12 bases between them. The CDR3 reads CASSPVGSYEQYF. The CDR3 nucleotides are TGTGCCAGCAGCCCCGTCGGCTCTTACGAGCAGTACTTC. The variable domain in full, with the rest retrieved from reference TRBV7-2 and TRBJ2-7, is GAGVSQSPSNKVTEKGKDVELRCDPISGHTALYWYRQSLGQGLEFLIYFQGNSAPDKSGLPSDRFSAERTGGSVSTLTIQRTQQEDSAVYLCASSPVGSYEQYFGPGTRLTVT.

The chain recombines TRBV4-3 with TRBJ1-2; possible D gene TRBD1, 6 bases. CDR3 length: 13 amino acids. Germline V lookup: CDR1 LGHNA, CDR2 YSLEER. Trimming took off 2 bases at V and 7 bases at J, with 11 bases between the two ends. The CDR3 DNA reads as TGCGCCAGCAGCCAAAGGGACACAAGTGGCTACACCTTC. Amino acid sequence: CASSQRDTSGYTF.

This chain links TRBV30 with TRBJ1-2; 8 bases are a match to TRBD1. Germline-derived CDR1 and CDR2 are GTSNPN and SVGIG (reference sequence). The CDR3 extends over 13 amino acids. Trimming took 3 bases from V and 8 from J; bases not matched to a gene: 8. The CDR3 coding sequence is TGTGCCTGGAGGAATACAGGGGGGAGAGGCTACACCTTC. It translates to CAWRNTGGRGYTF.

The chain couples TRBV28 to TRBJ1-1; 7 bases align to TRBD1. Unmatched junction bases numbered 10, after V lost 8 bases and J lost 1 base. The CDR3 runs to 15 residues. Germline assignment: CDR1 MDHEN and CDR2 SYDVKM. The CDR3 coding sequence is TGTGCCAGCCCCCCGTTGAGACAGGGGAACACTGAAGCTTTCTTT. Its protein is CASPPLRQGNTEAFF.

The chain couples TRBV6-1 to TRBJ2-3; D is uncertain. Germline loops: CDR1 MNHNS, CDR2 SASEGT. V lost 5 bases and J lost 2, with 5 bases in between. There are 12 residues in the CDR3. The CDR3 nucleotides are TGTGCCAGCAGTCGGGCCACAGATACGCAGTATTTT. Protein: CASSRATDTQYF.

This clone has only a few counts. The rearrangement uses TRBV6-1 and TRBJ1-6; 9 bases line up with TRBD1. The CDR3 has 14 residues. V was pared by 5 bases and J by 9 bases, with 5 bases of the junction left unmatched. Germline values: CDR1 MNHNS, CDR2 SASEGT. The CDR3 DNA reads TGTGCCAGCAGTCCCGGGACAGGGAGTTCACCCCTCCACTTT. Residues: CASSPGTGSSPLHF.

This rearrangement joins TRBV30 to TRBJ1-2; D is perhaps TRBD1 (5 bases). Germline CDR1 GTSNPN, CDR2 SVGIG (reference sequence). Deletions cut 0 bases from V and 8 bases from J, with 10 bases between. CDR3 length: 12 amino acids. Here the CDR3 reads CAWSVGPGGYTF. CDR3 DNA: TGTGCCTGGAGTGTGGGGCCGGGGGGCTACACCTTC. Drawing the rest from reference TRBV30 and TRBJ1-2, the complete variable domain is SQTIHQWPATLVQPVGSPLSLECTVEGTSNPNLYWYRQAAGRGLQLLFYSVGIGQISSEVPQNLSASRPQDRQFILSSKKLLLSDSGFYLCAWSVGPGGYTFGSGTRLTVV.

The rearrangement uses TRBV10-3 and TRBJ2-3; the D gene is possibly TRBD2 (6 bases). CDR3 length equals 11 residues. Germline V CDR1 and CDR2: ENHRY, SYGVKD. V lost 10 bases, J lost 8 bases, and 13 bases lay in between. The CDR3 coding sequence is TGTGCCACCACCCTCGGGGGTACGCAGTATTTT. Translation: CATTLGGTQYF.

Points on this clone: Other DNA variants within this sample encode the same CDR3. The V and J genes are TRBV18 and TRBJ1-1, with D maybe TRBD1 (5 bases). The CDR3 spans 13 residues. The V end lost 4 bases, the J end lost 2 bases, and 8 bases lay between the germline ends. CDR1 KGHSH and CDR2 LQKENI come from the germline V gene. CDR3 nucleotides: TGTGCCAGCTCACGTGACAGAAACACTGAAGCTTTCTTT. It translates to CASSRDRNTEAFF.

The chain links TRBV7-9 to TRBJ1-1; D call uncertain. The CDR3 has 15 amino acids. Germline assignment: CDR1 SEHNR and CDR2 FQNEAQ (reference sequence). Deletions cut 3 bases from V and 6 bases from J, with 17 bases between. The CDR3 loop is CASSFWLADVAEAFF. CDR3 sequence (DNA): TGTGCCAGCAGCTTTTGGTTGGCAGACGTCGCTGAAGCTTTCTTT.

This clone was counted once. The genes are TRBV6-7 and TRBJ2-5; 10 nucleotides line up with TRBD2. TRBV6-7 is recorded as an ORF, its role being uncertain. V shed 5 bases and J 4 bases; nucleotides not matched to a gene: 10. The CDR3 covers 16 residues. The CDR3 sequence is CASSAGPSGSGETQYF. In nucleotides, the CDR3 is TGTGCCAGCAGTGCGGGCCCTAGCGGGAGTGGAGAGACCCAGTACTTC.

CDR3 sequence reads: CASSMRGQETQYF. CDR3 DNA sequence: TGTGCCAGCAGTATGCGGGGGCAAGAGACCCAGTACTTC. This chain uses TRBV27 with TRBJ2-5, with 7 bases identical to TRBD2. Looked up from germline, CDR1 is MNHEY and CDR2 is SMNVEV (reference sequence). After removal of 5 bases from V and 2 bases from J, the junction contained 2 bases not matched to a gene. This CDR3 is built from 13 residues.

The chain carries TRBV5-1 and TRBJ1-1, with 7 bases aligning to TRBD1. V shed 5 bases, J shed 6 bases, and the junction held 7 bases outside the gene matches. This CDR3 is 13 amino acids long. Germline CDR1 SGHRS, CDR2 YFSETQ. CDR3 residues: CASRLQGIPEAFF. DNA of the CDR3: TGCGCCAGCAGACTACAGGGGATCCCTGAAGCTTTCTTT. Looking up the rest from reference TRBV5-1 and TRBJ1-1 gives the full variable domain: KAGVTQTPRYLIKTRGQQVTLSCSPISGHRSVSWYQQTPGQGLQFLFEYFSETQRNKGNFPGRFSGRQFSNSRSEMNVSTLELGDSALYLCASRLQGIPEAFFGQGTRLTVV.

The chain uses TRBV15 and TRBJ2-1; TRBD2 matches at 9 bases. The CDR3 loop spans 14 amino acids. The germline V gene has CDR1 LNHNV and CDR2 YYDKDF (reference sequence). The J segment lost 9 bases and the V segment lost 2 bases, leaving 5 bases of the junction unmatched. CDR3 coding DNA: TGTGCCACCAGCAGAAACCTAGCGGGACCTGAGCAGTTCTTC. Its protein is CATSRNLAGPEQFF.

With respect to this clone: Other nucleotide sequences in the sample specify the same CDR3. The chain links TRBV28 to TRBJ1-4, with D unresolved. The length of the CDR3 is 14 residues. With 3 bases removed from V and 7 bases from J, the gap between germline ends came to 12 bases. Germline lookup yields CDR1 MDHEN and CDR2 SYDVKM. CDR3 loop: CASSFSGLGEKLFF. CDR3 nucleotides: TGTGCCAGCAGTTTTAGTGGGTTGGGTGAAAAACTGTTTTTT.